This entry is about one T cell receptor beta chain. Germline V CDR1 and CDR2: MNHNS, SASEGT. The CDR3 runs 15 residues. These data belong to a study of T cells expressing NK-cell markers. TCRdb reprocessed the 5' RACE reads, keeping one entry per CDR3 protein, no DNA. This sample's table reports some 120,000 distinct CDR3 sequences. This receptor was obtained from a woman between 18 and 75 years old in good health. Sequenced material: blood T cells: a sorted CD56 or NKG2C T cell subset, CD4+ or CD8+ T cells, or bulk PBMC T cells (not recorded which). The chain links TRBV6-1 to TRBJ2-2; TCRdb outputs TRBD1, but without DNA this stays unchecked. CDR3 sequence: CASSEPPGHTGELFF.